The T cell receptor beta chain described here comes from a study of blood T cells in healthy people across ages (dated by TCRdb to the mid-2010s). General notes on the study: In model experiments, template switching captured roughly one uniquely barcoded TCR beta cDNA molecule for every two T cells. Age-related changes in TCR beta repertoire diversity were measured in the study by deep sequencing normalized with unique cDNA molecular identifiers. The donors were divided into four age groups: young (average roughly 15 years), middle-aged (about 39), aged (around 67) and long-lived (nearly 85). For two donors (one aged 18 to 29 and one aged 80 or older), the study analyzed two additional independent replicas of 1 million unique cDNA reads from the same blood draw. Overall study outcomes, separate from this receptor: Observed TCR beta diversity per million T cells fell roughly linearly with age, and a significant reduction was already apparent by age roughly 40. Compared with the aged group, more naive CD4+ T cells, fewer expanded clones and increased TCR diversity were shown by the long-lived group, suggesting age selection. Donor CMV infection status was unknown, potentially confounding age-related changes in expanded clonotypes. Estimates of total diversity based on one million sequenced T cells were considered lower bounds and underestimates. Conclusive comparison of naive and antigen-experienced compartments was prevented by the profiling of bulk unsorted PBMCs. A strong correlation was found between observed TCR beta diversity and the percentage of naive T cells measured by flow cytometry.

Worth noting for this clonotype: Its antigen is not yet known. No base quality values were provided; no much bigger clone lies one nucleotide off.

Donors were under 40 systemically healthy Caucasian individuals from Russia aged roughly 6 to 95 years. Around 10 milliliters of peripheral blood were collected from each donor into EDTA-treated Vacutainer tubes. Ficoll-Paque density-gradient centrifugation was used to isolate PBMCs, with at least 6.5 million per sample. Total RNA was extracted from PBMCs with Trizol reagent, with at least 6 micrograms obtained per sample. Naive CD45RAhigh/CD27high T cell percentages were measured by flow cytometry on a PBMC aliquot from every donor. The protocol used for the library was 5' RACE. Sequencing relied on an Illumina HiSeq 2500. A second 7 to 11 cycle PCR used a sample-barcoded 5' primer and a J-beta primer mix. A unique molecular identifier was introduced onto each TCR beta cDNA molecule by a template-switch 5' adaptor carrying 12 random nucleotides. Each sample yielded at least 2.5 million CDR3-containing paired-end reads. The Mint cDNA synthesis kit, primed by a TRBC-specific oligonucleotide, was used to synthesize first-strand cDNA from all RNA. Following uracil-DNA glycosylase treatment, all cDNA underwent a first 18-cycle PCR with the universal primers M1SS and BC2_uni_R. The paper's data handling went like this. For normalization, 1 million high-quality reads were randomly selected from each sample, with every read carrying a distinct molecular identifier. Instead of being binned into consensus sequences, reads that shared molecular identifiers were thrown out. MiTCR, run with a Q25 quality threshold and the strictest error-elimination algorithm, handled CDR3 identification, clonotype clustering and error correction. A nonparametric unseen species model with Euler transformation was used to estimate lower-bound total TCR beta diversity. Using fastp at Q25 and MiXCR, TCRdb reprocessed the public reads and kept productive beta chains. CDR3 protein sequences are deduplicated, and each keeps its most common genes and DNA. The V and J calls shown here were made by TCRdb, not taken from the authors' results. The sample table records over 700,000 distinct CDR3 sequences; approximately 25% of these occur just once. Clones ranked in the top ten supply 9.4% of the sample.

The CDR3 holds 16 amino acids from the cysteine to the phenylalanine. The DNA shown is the 48-base CDR3, in frame from base 1. Sequences MNHEY (CDR1) and SMNVEV (CDR2) are obtained from the germline V gene (reference sequence). V is reduced by 5 bases and J by 3 bases, leaving a spacing of 20 bases between them. The sample was also reused in another study, on T cells of mothers and their children. Drawing on the second study: Nine systemically healthy Caucasian individuals, comprising three mothers and their six children, were included as donors. cDNA synthesis used all of the extracted RNA, with about 1.5 ug of RNA in each 15 ul reaction. Sample barcodes and 2-4 random nucleotides were added via the M1S primer in the second PCR. More than 8 million TCR beta CDR3 reads were obtained from each mother, and about 3 million reads were obtained from each child. Thymic selection shapes the output of TCR recombination in a similar way in related and unrelated pairs, and inherited differences have a minor effect. Normalized repertoire overlap in related mother-child pairs was always slightly higher than in unrelated mother-child pairs, but the difference was never significant. Persistent microchimeric T cell clones were not detected, at a sensitivity of around 99 clones per million clonotypes. Deep NGS was used in the study to compare the TCR beta repertoires of mothers and children and to look for features that separate related mother-child pairs from unrelated individuals. The mean age was around 42 +/- 4 years for the mothers and approximately 11 +/- 4 years for the children. After adapters were ligated using NEBNext reagents, the libraries underwent 100+100 nt paired-end sequencing on an Illumina HiSeq 2000. To avoid cross-contamination, the mother libraries and the child libraries were prepared a month apart and sequenced in separate runs. Between roughly 450,000 and 2,200,000 distinct TCR beta clonotypes were identified per donor. Naive TCR beta clonotypes were estimated from low-frequency clonotypes matched to each donor's FACS-determined naive share, without sorting.

This TCR came from a boy under 18 in good health. The chain is made from TRBV27 and TRBJ2-7; TRBD1 is perhaps the D gene, given 6 matching bases. Sequenced sample: blood. CDR3 region: CASSPRGPSGGYEQYF. The DNA is as follows: TGTGCCAGCAGTCCCAGGGGACCAAGTGGGGGCTACGAGCAGTACTTC.